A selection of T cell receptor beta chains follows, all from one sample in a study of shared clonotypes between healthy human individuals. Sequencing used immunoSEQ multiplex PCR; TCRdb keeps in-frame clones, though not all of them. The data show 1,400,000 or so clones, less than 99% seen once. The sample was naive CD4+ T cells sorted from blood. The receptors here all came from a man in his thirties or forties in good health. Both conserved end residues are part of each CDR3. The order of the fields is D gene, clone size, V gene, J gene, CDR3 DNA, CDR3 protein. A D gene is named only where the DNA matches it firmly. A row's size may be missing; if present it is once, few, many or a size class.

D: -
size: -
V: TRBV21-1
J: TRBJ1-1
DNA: TGTGCCAGCAGCAAACGATGGCCTTCCAACACTGAAGCTTTCTTT
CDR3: CASSKRWPSNTEAFF

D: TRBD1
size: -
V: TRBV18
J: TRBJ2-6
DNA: TGTGCCAGCTCAGAACGCCGGGACAGGGACTCTGGGGCCAACGTCCTGACTTTC
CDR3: CASSERRDRDSGANVLTF

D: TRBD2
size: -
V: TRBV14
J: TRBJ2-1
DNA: TGTGCCAGCAGCCAAGATGGAGGACTAGCGGGAGGAAGTGATGAGCAGTTCTTC
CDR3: CASSQDGGLAGGSDEQFF

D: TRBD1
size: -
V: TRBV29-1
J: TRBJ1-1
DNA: TGCAGCGTCTGTGTCTCCGGACAGGGCTCTGAAGCTTTCTTT
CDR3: CSVCVSGQGSEAFF

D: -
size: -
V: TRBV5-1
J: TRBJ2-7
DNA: TGCGCCAGCAGCTCCGACAGGCGGTCCTACGAGCAGTACTTC
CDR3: CASSSDRRSYEQYF

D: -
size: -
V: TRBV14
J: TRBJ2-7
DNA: TGTGCCAGCAGCCCGAGCCGTTTCCTGCATCCTCACGAGCAGTACTTC
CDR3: CASSPSRFLHPHEQYF

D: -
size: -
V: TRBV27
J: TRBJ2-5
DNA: TGTGCCAGCAGTTTAGCGACCGTCCGGGAGACCCAGTACTTC
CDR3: CASSLATVRETQYF

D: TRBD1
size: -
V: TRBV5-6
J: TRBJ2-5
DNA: TGTGCCAGCAGCCTAGACAGGGGGTCGGAGACCCAGTACTTC
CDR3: CASSLDRGSETQYF

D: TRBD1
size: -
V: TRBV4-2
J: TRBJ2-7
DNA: TGTGCCAGCAGCCAAGGGGACAGCGAATCCTACGAGCAGTACTTC
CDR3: CASSQGDSESYEQYF

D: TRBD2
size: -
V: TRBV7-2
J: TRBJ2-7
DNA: TGTGCCAGCAGCCCGGGACTAGCGGGCCAACGAAGATACTTC
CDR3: CASSPGLAGQRRYF

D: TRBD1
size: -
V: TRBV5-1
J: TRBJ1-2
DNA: TGCGCCAGCAGCCGCCGCCAGGGGGGTGGCTACACCTTC
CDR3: CASSRRQGGGYTF

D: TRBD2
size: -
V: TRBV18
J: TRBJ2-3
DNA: TGTGCCAGCTCACCACTACGGGAGGGCCACTCAGATACGCAGTATTTT
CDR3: CASSPLREGHSDTQYF

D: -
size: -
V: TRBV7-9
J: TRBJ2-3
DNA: TGTGCCAGCAGCTCTAGCACAGATACGCAGTATTTT
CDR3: CASSSSTDTQYF

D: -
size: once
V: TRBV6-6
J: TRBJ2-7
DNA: TGTGCCAGCAGTTCCGGACGGCCCTACGAGCAGTACTTC
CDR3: CASSSGRPYEQYF

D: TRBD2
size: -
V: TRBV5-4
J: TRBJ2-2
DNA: TGTGCCAGCAGTAGGGGACTAGCGGGAGGATCAGCCGGGGAGCTGTTTTTT
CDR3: CASSRGLAGGSAGELFF

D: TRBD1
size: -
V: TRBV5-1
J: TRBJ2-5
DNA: TGCGCCAGCAGCTACCGGGACAGCCAAGAGACCCAGTACTTC
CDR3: CASSYRDSQETQYF

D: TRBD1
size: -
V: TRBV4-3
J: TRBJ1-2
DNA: TGCGCCAGCAGCCAAGATATGACAGGGGGTGGCTACACCTTC
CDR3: CASSQDMTGGGYTF